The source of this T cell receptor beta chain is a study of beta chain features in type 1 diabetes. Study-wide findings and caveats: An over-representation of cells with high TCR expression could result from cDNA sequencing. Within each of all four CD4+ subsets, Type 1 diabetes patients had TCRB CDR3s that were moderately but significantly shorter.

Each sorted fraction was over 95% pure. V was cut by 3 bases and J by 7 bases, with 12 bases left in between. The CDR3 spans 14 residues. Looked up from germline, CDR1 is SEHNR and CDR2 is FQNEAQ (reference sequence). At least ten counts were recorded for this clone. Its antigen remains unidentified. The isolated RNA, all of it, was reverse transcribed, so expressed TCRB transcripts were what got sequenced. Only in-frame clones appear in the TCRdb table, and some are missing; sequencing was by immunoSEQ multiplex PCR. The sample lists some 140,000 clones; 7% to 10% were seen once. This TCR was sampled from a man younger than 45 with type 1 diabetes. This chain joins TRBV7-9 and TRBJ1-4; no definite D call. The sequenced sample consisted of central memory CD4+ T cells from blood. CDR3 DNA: TGTGCCAGCAGCTTTAATGCCGCGGGTGAAAAACTGTTTTTT. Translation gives CASSFNAAGEKLFF.